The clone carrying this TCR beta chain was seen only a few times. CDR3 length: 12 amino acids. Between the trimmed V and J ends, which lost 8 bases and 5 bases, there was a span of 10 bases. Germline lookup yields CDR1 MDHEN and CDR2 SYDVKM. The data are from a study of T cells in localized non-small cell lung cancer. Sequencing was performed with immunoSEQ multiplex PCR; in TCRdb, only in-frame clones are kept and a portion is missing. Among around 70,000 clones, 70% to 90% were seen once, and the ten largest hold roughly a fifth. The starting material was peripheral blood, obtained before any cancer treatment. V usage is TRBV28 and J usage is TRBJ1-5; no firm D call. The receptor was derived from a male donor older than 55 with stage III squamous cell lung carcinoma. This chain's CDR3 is CASRAGHQPQHF. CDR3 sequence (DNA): TGTGCCAGCCGGGCCGGTCATCAGCCCCAGCATTTT.